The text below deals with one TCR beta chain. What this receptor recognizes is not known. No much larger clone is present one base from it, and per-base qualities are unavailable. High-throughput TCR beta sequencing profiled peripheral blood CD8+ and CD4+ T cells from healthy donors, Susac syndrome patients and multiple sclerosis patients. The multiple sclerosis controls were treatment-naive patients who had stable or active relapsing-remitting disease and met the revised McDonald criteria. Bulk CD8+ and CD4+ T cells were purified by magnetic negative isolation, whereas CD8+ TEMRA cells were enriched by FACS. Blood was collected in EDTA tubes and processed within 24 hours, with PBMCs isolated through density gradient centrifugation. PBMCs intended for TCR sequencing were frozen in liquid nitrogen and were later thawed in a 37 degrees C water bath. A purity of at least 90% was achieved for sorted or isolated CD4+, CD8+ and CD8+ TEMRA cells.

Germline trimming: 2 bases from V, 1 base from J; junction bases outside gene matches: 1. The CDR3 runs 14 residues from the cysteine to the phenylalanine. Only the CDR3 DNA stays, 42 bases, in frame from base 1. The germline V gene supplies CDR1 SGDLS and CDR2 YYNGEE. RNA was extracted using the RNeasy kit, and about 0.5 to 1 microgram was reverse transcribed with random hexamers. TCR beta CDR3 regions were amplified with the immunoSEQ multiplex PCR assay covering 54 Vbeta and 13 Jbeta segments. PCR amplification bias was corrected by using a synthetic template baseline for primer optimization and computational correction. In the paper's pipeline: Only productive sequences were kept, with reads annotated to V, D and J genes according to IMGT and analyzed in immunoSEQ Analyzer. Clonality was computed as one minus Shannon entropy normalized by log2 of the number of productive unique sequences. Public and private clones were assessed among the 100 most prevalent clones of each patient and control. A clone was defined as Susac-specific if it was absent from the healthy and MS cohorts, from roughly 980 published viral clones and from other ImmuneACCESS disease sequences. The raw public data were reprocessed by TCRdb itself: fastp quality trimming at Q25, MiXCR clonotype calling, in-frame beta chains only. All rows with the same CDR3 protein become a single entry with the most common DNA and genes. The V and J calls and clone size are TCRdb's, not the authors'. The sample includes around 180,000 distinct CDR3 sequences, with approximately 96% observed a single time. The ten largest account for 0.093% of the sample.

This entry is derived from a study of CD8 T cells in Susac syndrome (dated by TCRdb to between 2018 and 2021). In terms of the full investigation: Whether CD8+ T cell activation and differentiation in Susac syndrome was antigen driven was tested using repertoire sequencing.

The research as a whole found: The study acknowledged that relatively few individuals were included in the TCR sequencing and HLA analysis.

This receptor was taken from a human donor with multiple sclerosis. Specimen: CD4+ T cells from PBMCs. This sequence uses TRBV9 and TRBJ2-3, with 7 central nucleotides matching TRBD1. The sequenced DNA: TGTGCCAGCAGCGTCCAGGGGGGCACAGATACGCAGTATTTT. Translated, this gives CASSVQGGTDTQYF.